This entry concerns a single T cell receptor (beta chain). The target antigen is unknown. Trimming took 1 base from V and 7 from J, leaving 10 bases between them. CDR1 and CDR2 from the germline V gene are SEHNR and FQNEAQ (reference sequence). CDR3 length: 13 residues. This sample was taken from a study of cytomegalovirus exposure and HLA in healthy donors. At the level of the study: Of the donors genotyped, 398 in all, about 80% fell in the Caucasian-associated ancestry cluster. General study points: The study found most TCR sequences rare, yet found some public TCRs in many donors. Upon later analysis, TCR association rates were observed to vary by HLA locus, being highest for DRB1 and lowest for HLA-C.

Both 60 Vbeta primers and 13 Jbeta primers went into the PCR. Sequencing used immunoSEQ multiplex PCR; TCRdb keeps in-frame clones, though not all of them. The table records more than 85,000 clones, about 86% of them present only once. Sequenced: PBMCs. This chain uses TRBV7-9 with TRBJ1-2; D gene unclear. The TCR comes from a man in his forties or fifties in good health and CMV-seronegative. Here the CDR3 DNA reads TGTGCCAGCAGCTTAGGGTCCAGATCTGGCTACACCTTC. Translation: CASSLGSRSGYTF.